The 24 T cell receptor beta chains below were found in one sample sequenced in a study of blood T cell repertoires in COVID-19. This table comes from immunoSEQ multiplex PCR, and its TCRdb copy is limited to in-frame clones, with some not included. The data contain 150,000 to 200,000 clones, approximately 85% of them singletons. Specimen: PBMCs or T cells enriched from blood (not recorded which). The receptors here all came from a man aged 35 to 55 who had recovered from COVID-19.

This chain connects TRBV7-2 to TRBJ1-6, with TRBD1 as a possible D gene (5 bases). This CDR3 region has 12 residues. The V gene lost 3 bases and the J gene lost 11 bases, with 8 bases spanning the gap. Germline V CDR1 and CDR2: SGHTA, FQGNSA. CDR3: CASSFGGTPLHF. The CDR3 nucleotides are TGTGCCAGCAGCTTTGGGGGGACACCCCTCCACTTT. Full variable domain (outside the CDR3, taken from reference TRBV7-2 and TRBJ1-6): GAGVSQSPSNKVTEKGKDVELRCDPISGHTALYWYRQSLGQGLEFLIYFQGNSAPDKSGLPSDRFSAERTGGSVSTLTIQRTQQEDSAVYLCASSFGGTPLHFGNGTRLTVT.

Of note for this clone: Other DNA sequences from this sample encode an identical CDR3 as well. V and J are TRBV30 and TRBJ1-3; D is uncertain. Trimming removed 0 bases at V and 3 bases at J, with 3 bases between. In germline, CDR1 is GTSNPN, CDR2 SVGIG (reference sequence). CDR3 length: 12 residues. CDR3 in amino acids: CAWSVLGNTIYF. CDR3 DNA: TGTGCCTGGAGTGTACTTGGAAACACCATATATTTT.

This clone was recorded a few times. The CDR3 loop reads CASSLAGGGGTDTQYF. CDR3 nucleotides: TGTGCCAGCAGCTTAGCGGGAGGTGGCGGCACAGATACGCAGTATTTT. The chain joins TRBV9 to TRBJ2-3; 10 bases fit TRBD2. The germline gives CDR1 SGDLS, CDR2 YYNGEE. V lost 4 bases, J lost 1 base, and 6 bases stayed unmatched. This CDR3 comprises 16 residues. The whole variable domain, remainder taken from reference TRBV9 and TRBJ2-3, is DSGVTQTPKHLITATGQRVTLRCSPRSGDLSVYWYQQSLDQGLQFLIQYYNGEERAKGNILERFSAQQFPDLHSELNLSSLELGDSALYFCASSLAGGGGTDTQYFGPGTRLTVL.

The chain has TRBV18 and TRBJ1-4; no clear D gene. The CDR3 runs 18 residues. CDR1 KGHSH and CDR2 LQKENI come from the germline V gene. The V end lost 5 bases, the J end lost 3 bases, and 22 bases lay between the germline ends. CDR3 nucleotides: TGTGCCAGCTCAATGGGCACTCGGTTGGGAGCAGCTAATGAAAAACTGTTTTTT. It specifies CASSMGTRLGAANEKLFF.

This clone was seen once. The gene calls are TRBV28 and TRBJ2-3; no clear D. Trimming took 2 bases from V and 1 from J, leaving 4 bases between them. Germline V gene sequence: CDR1 MDHEN, CDR2 SYDVKM. The CDR3 is made up of 13 amino acids. This chain's CDR3 is CASSLGGTDTQYF. CDR3 sequence (DNA): TGTGCCAGCAGTTTAGGAGGCACAGATACGCAGTATTTT.

The gene calls are TRBV6-5 and TRBJ1-2, with TRBD1 as a possible D gene (5 bases). Trimming took off 4 bases at V and 1 base at J, with 10 bases between the two ends. The CDR3 is 14 residues long. The germline CDR1 and CDR2 sequences are MNHEY and SVGAGI. The CDR3 DNA reads TGTGCCAGCAGTTTTGGGGCGAGTAACTATGGCTACACCTTC. Its protein is CASSFGASNYGYTF.

This clone was detected only a few times. The CDR3 region is CASSSWGVDEQFF. The CDR3, as DNA: TGCGCCAGCTCATCGTGGGGGGTTGATGAGCAGTTCTTC. The chain is built from TRBV4-3 and TRBJ2-1; possible D gene TRBD2, 6 bases. CDR1 and CDR2 (germline): LGHNA, YSLEER. With 8 bases removed from V and 8 bases from J, the gap between germline ends came to 16 bases. This CDR3 spans 13 amino acids.

The gene calls are TRBV6-2 or TRBV6-3 and TRBJ2-2, with 9 bases identical to TRBD1. Germline values: CDR1 MNHEY, CDR2 SVGEGT. The CDR3 is made up of 16 amino acids. Losses at the gene ends were 5 bases for V and 3 bases for J; bases not matched to a gene: 7. CDR3 region: CASSATGGADTGELFF. The CDR3 DNA follows: TGTGCCAGCAGTGCCACAGGGGGCGCGGACACCGGGGAGCTGTTTTTT.

The chain has TRBV7-9 and TRBJ1-4; the D gene is possibly TRBD1 (6 bases). CDR3 length equals 12 residues. Germline V gene data show CDR1 as SEHNR and CDR2 as FQNEAQ (reference sequence). V lost 4 bases, J lost 8 bases, and 8 bases lay in between. The CDR3 loop reads CASSSDREKLFF. The CDR3 nucleotides are TGTGCCAGCAGCTCAGACAGGGAAAAACTGTTTTTT.

The chain is built from TRBV3-1 (or the pseudogene TRBV3-2) and TRBJ1-1; 7 bases line up with TRBD1. CDR1 and CDR2 from the germline V gene are LGHDT and YNNKEL (reference sequence). V dropped 4 bases and J dropped 4; count of bases not matched to a gene: 3. CDR3 length: 13 residues. CDR3 DNA sequence: TGTGCCAGCAGCCTCGACAGGGTCACTGAAGCTTTCTTT. It yields the protein CASSLDRVTEAFF.

The chain couples TRBV7-9 to TRBJ1-1; 8 positions agree with TRBD1. The V and J ends lost 5 bases and 10 bases, in that order; junction bases with no gene match: 3. The germline CDR1 and CDR2 sequences are SEHNR and FQNEAQ (reference sequence). CDR3 size: 11 residues. The CDR3 DNA reads as TGTGCCAGCAGCCCCGGACAGGGAGCTTTCTTT. This translates into CASSPGQGAFF.

The rearrangement links TRBV19 to TRBJ2-4; 11 bases match TRBD2. Losses at the gene ends were 0 bases for V and 7 bases for J; bases not matched to a gene: 5. The CDR3 is 16 amino acids. Germline V gene lookup returns CDR1 LNHDA and CDR2 SQIVND (reference sequence). The CDR3 DNA reads TGTGCCAGTAGTATAGATACTAGCGGGAGCTTTAACATTCAGTACTTC. Amino acid sequence: CASSIDTSGSFNIQYF.

The chain employs TRBV29-1 and TRBJ1-1; tentatively, D is TRBD1 (6 bases). V was cut by 1 base and J by 0 bases, with 6 bases left in between. CDR1 and CDR2 from the germline V gene are SQVTM and ANQGSEA. The CDR3 runs 13 residues. CDR3 loop: CSVEGDMNTEAFF. The CDR3 DNA reads as TGCAGCGTTGAAGGGGACATGAACACTGAAGCTTTCTTT.

The CDR3 loop is CASSFSQGTYEQYF. DNA of the CDR3: TGTGCCAGCAGTTTTTCTCAGGGGACCTACGAGCAGTACTTC. The chain is built from TRBV6-2 or TRBV6-3 and TRBJ2-7, with D perhaps matching TRBD1 (6 bases). There are 14 residues in the CDR3. Trimming shortened V by 4 bases and J by 2 bases, and 12 bases separated the two germline ends. Looked up from germline, CDR1 is MNHEY and CDR2 is SVGEGT.

This sequence joins TRBV7-6 and TRBJ1-2, with 12 nucleotides matching TRBD1. There are 15 residues in the CDR3. The trim removed 2 bases at V and 8 bases at J, leaving 6 bases unmatched. Germline values: CDR1 SGHVS, CDR2 FNYEAQ. In DNA form, the CDR3 reads TGTGCCAGCAGCTTAAGTATAGGGACAGGGGGCGGCTACACCTTC. Protein product: CASSLSIGTGGGYTF. Together with reference TRBV7-6 and TRBJ1-2, the CDR3 gives the full variable domain: GAGVSQSPRYKVTKRGQDVALRCDPISGHVSLYWYRQALGQGPEFLTYFNYEAQQDKSGLPNDRFSAERPEGSISTLTIQRTEQRDSAMYRCASSLSIGTGGGYTFGSGTRLTVV.

This clone was recorded once. This chain connects TRBV5-1 to TRBJ1-4; no clear D. Germline loops: CDR1 SGHRS, CDR2 YFSETQ. The CDR3 has 17 amino acids. V was clipped by 4 bases and J by 2 bases, with 18 bases between them. CDR3: CASSNGGRFWTNEKLFF. The CDR3 DNA sequence: TGCGCCAGCAGCAACGGAGGCCGCTTTTGGACTAATGAAAAACTGTTTTTT.

V usage is TRBV18 and J usage is TRBJ1-5; weak D call: TRBD1 (5 bases). The ends were cut back, 6 bases at V and 2 bases at J, with 11 bases in the middle. This CDR3 comprises 14 residues. From germline, CDR1 is KGHSH and CDR2 LQKENI. The CDR3 loop reads CASSSTGGNQPQHF. The CDR3 coding sequence is TGTGCCAGCTCTAGTACGGGGGGCAATCAGCCCCAGCATTTT.

The chain uses TRBV14 and TRBJ1-1, with D possibly being TRBD1 (5 bases). Trimming stripped 5 bases from V and 0 bases from J, with 7 bases between. This CDR3 region has 13 residues. CDR1 and CDR2 from the germline V gene are SGHDN and FVKESK. The CDR3 loop is CASSRGLNTEAFF. CDR3 bases: TGTGCCAGCAGCAGGGGCTTGAACACTGAAGCTTTCTTT.

CDR3 loop: CATSREGTMETQYF. For the CDR3, the DNA is TGTGCCACCAGCAGAGAAGGGACTATGGAGACCCAGTACTTC. The chain joins TRBV15 to TRBJ2-5, with 7 bases lining up with TRBD2. The CDR3 spans 14 residues. Germline CDR1 is LNHNV and CDR2 is YYDKDF (reference sequence). Trimming took 0 bases from V and 5 from J; bases not matched to a gene: 3.

In this sample, this clone turned up once. The chain recombines TRBV6-5 with TRBJ2-3, with TRBD2 matching 14 bases. The germline V gene has CDR1 MNHEY and CDR2 SVGAGI. The CDR3 is 15 residues long. V lost 6 bases to trimming and J lost 6 bases; unmatched junction nucleotides: 5. CDR3 sequence reads: CASRGGLAGEDTQYF. Here the CDR3 DNA reads TGTGCCAGCAGGGGGGGACTAGCGGGAGAGGATACGCAGTATTTT.

The J gene is TRBJ1-6, the V gene TRBV5-1, with D maybe TRBD1 (5 bases). The CDR3 spans 16 residues. From germline, CDR1 is SGHRS and CDR2 YFSETQ. Trimming cost V 0 bases and J 5 bases, with 12 bases left between them. CDR3 bases: TGCGCCAGCAGCTTGGTGGGGGGACGCGATAATTCACCCCTCCACTTT. Protein product: CASSLVGGRDNSPLHF.

The CDR3, as DNA: TGTTCCTGCGGGGGGACAACCTACGAGCAGTACTTC. Protein product: CSCGGTTYEQYF. This rearrangement joins TRBV27 to TRBJ2-7, with TRBD2 identical over 8 bases. CDR1 is MNHEY and CDR2 is SMNVEV in the germline V gene (reference sequence). CDR3 size: 12 residues.

The rearrangement joins TRBV7-9 to TRBJ2-5, with 10 bases identical to TRBD2. Germline V lookup: CDR1 SEHNR, CDR2 FQNEAQ (reference sequence). The CDR3 loop spans 15 amino acids. The ends lost 5 bases at V and 4 bases at J; junction bases unmatched: 7. Here the CDR3 reads CASSASGSLGETQYF. The CDR3 DNA sequence: TGTGCCAGCAGCGCTAGCGGGAGCCTTGGAGAGACCCAGTACTTC.

The chain joins TRBV9 to TRBJ2-1; TRBD2 is a possible D gene (6 bases). This CDR3 contains 16 residues. Germline loops: CDR1 SGDLS, CDR2 YYNGEE. V was trimmed by 3 bases and J by 1 base, leaving 14 bases between them. CDR3 coding DNA: TGTGCCAGCAGCGCGACGGGGGACTGGTCCTACAATGAGCAGTTCTTC. Translated: CASSATGDWSYNEQFF.